The 11 T cell receptor beta chains in this list originate from one sample, sequenced in a study of blood T cell repertoires in COVID-19. TCRdb keeps only in-frame clones here, not all; method: immunoSEQ multiplex PCR. The repertoire consists of fewer than 45,000 clones, with about 80% occurring once and the leading ten covering more than 13%. Source material: peripheral blood. The origin of the receptors is a human donor in a cohort sampled during active COVID-19.

V usage is TRBV3-1 (or the pseudogene TRBV3-2) and J usage is TRBJ1-4, with 8 bases matching TRBD1. Germline V gives CDR1 LGHDT, CDR2 YNNKEL (reference sequence). Trimming removed 5 bases from V and 4 bases from J; junction bases left unmatched: 6. This CDR3 has 15 residues. DNA of the CDR3: TGTGCCAGCAGCACCGGGACAGGCTATAATGAAAAACTGTTTTTT. It codes for CASSTGTGYNEKLFF.

This chain uses TRBV6-2 or TRBV6-3 with TRBJ1-3; D gene uncertain. The CDR3 spans 17 residues. The V end was cut by 0 bases, the J end by 5 bases, with 17 bases between. Germline V gives CDR1 MNHEY, CDR2 SVGEGT. CDR3: CASSYSIGEDWRNTIYF. The CDR3, as DNA: TGTGCCAGCAGTTACTCGATCGGGGAAGATTGGAGAAACACCATATATTTT.

The gene calls are TRBV7-6 and TRBJ1-4, with a possible D match to TRBD1 (6 bases). V lost 5 bases to trimming and J lost 0 bases, with 10 bases between them. Germline CDR1 and CDR2: SGHVS and FNYEAQ. There are 15 residues in the CDR3. The CDR3 sequence: CASSPRTATNEKLFF. The CDR3 DNA sequence: TGTGCCAGCAGCCCTCGGACAGCAACTAATGAAAAACTGTTTTTT.

This clone was seen only a few times. The chain is built from TRBV9 and TRBJ2-1; TRBD2 agrees at 7 bases. Germline CDR1 and CDR2: SGDLS and YYNGEE. V trimming: 0 bases; J trimming: 4 bases; junction bases outside the gene matches: 7. CDR3 length: 16 amino acids. CDR3 in amino acids: CASSVGSAGVYNEQFF. CDR3 coding DNA: TGTGCCAGCAGCGTAGGATCGGCGGGGGTGTACAATGAGCAGTTCTTC.

Only one count was recorded for this clone. The chain employs TRBV7-7 and TRBJ2-2; 8 bases are shared with TRBD1. The CDR3 spans 16 residues. Germline CDR1 SSHAT, CDR2 FNYEAQ (reference sequence). Trimming cost V 5 bases and J 4 bases; bases outside gene matches: 9. Here the CDR3 reads CASSAARGHGTGELFF. CDR3 in DNA: TGTGCCAGCAGCGCAGCCAGGGGGCATGGCACCGGGGAGCTGTTTTTT.

V usage is TRBV7-2 and J usage is TRBJ2-1; TRBD2 matches at 8 bases. In germline, CDR1 is SGHTA, CDR2 FQGNSA. With V trimmed by 4 bases and J by 8 bases, 7 bases remained unmatched. This CDR3 has 14 residues. Here the CDR3 DNA reads TGTGCCAGCAGCTCAGCGGGAGCGAGCTATGAGCAGTTCTTC. Translated, it gives CASSSAGASYEQFF.

The J gene is TRBJ2-5, the V gene TRBV14, with 12 bases identical to TRBD2. Losses at the gene ends were 1 base for V and 5 bases for J; bases not matched to a gene: 8. The CDR3 consists of 17 residues. The germline gives CDR1 SGHDN, CDR2 FVKESK. The DNA of the CDR3 is TGTGCCAGCAGCCAAGCTAGGACTAGCGGGATCCTTGAGACCCAGTACTTC. Protein product: CASSQARTSGILETQYF.

This chain connects TRBV24-1 to TRBJ2-3; 9 positions match TRBD1. The trim removed 4 bases at V and 1 base at J, leaving 2 bases unmatched. CDR3 length: 15 residues. Germline values: CDR1 KGHDR, CDR2 SFDVKD. This chain's CDR3 is CATSDRTGGTDTQYF. Written as DNA, the CDR3 is TGTGCCACCAGTGACCGGACAGGGGGCACAGATACGCAGTATTTT.

J is TRBJ2-3 and V is TRBV4-1; D perhaps matches TRBD2 (5 bases). CDR3 length: 13 residues. Germline V gene lookup returns CDR1 MGHRA and CDR2 YSYEKL. Trimming stripped 3 bases from V and 4 bases from J, with 8 bases between. The DNA for the CDR3 is TGCGCCAGCAGCCAGCCCGGGGCAGATACGCAGTATTTT. Its translation: CASSQPGADTQYF.

V and J are TRBV6-5 and TRBJ2-7; 9 bases line up with TRBD2. V lost 6 bases, J lost 5 bases, and 5 bases stayed unmatched. This CDR3 is 13 amino acids long. CDR1 MNHEY and CDR2 SVGAGI come from the germline V gene. CDR3 bases: TGTGCCAGCAGGCGAGCGGGAGGAAACGAGCAGTACTTC. Translated: CASRRAGGNEQYF.

In its sample, this clone was seen a few times. The chain has TRBV30 and TRBJ2-2; 7 bases line up with TRBD1. CDR1 is GTSNPN and CDR2 is SVGIG in the germline V gene (reference sequence). The ends lost 3 bases at V and 5 bases at J; junction bases unmatched: 9. CDR3 size: 15 residues. As DNA, the CDR3 is TGTGCCTGGAGCCGGGACAGCGCTCCGACCGGGGAGCTGTTTTTT. Translated, it gives CAWSRDSAPTGELFF. The full variable domain, rest sourced from reference TRBV30 and TRBJ2-2, is SQTIHQWPATLVQPVGSPLSLECTVEGTSNPNLYWYRQAAGRGLQLLFYSVGIGQISSEVPQNLSASRPQDRQFILSSKKLLLSDSGFYLCAWSRDSAPTGELFFGEGSRLTVL.